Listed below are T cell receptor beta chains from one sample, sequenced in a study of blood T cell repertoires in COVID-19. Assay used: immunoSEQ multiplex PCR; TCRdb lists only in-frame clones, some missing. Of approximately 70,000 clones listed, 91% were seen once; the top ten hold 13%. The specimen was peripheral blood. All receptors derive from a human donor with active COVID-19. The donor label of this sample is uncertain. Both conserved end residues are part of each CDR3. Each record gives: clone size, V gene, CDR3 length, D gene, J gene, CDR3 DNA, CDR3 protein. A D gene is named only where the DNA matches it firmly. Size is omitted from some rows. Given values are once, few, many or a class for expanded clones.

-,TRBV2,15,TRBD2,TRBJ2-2,TGTGCCAGCGCGGCTAGCGGGAGGAACACCGGGGAGCTGTTTTTT,CASAASGRNTGELFF
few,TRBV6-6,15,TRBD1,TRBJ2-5,TGTGCCAGCAAAATGGGAACAGGGGCACAAGAGACCCAGTACTTC,CASKMGTGAQETQYF
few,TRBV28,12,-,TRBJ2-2,TGTGCCAGCAGCACACCCACCGGGGAGCTGTTTTTT,CASSTPTGELFF
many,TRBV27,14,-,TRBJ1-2,TGTGCCAGCAGTTTATATCCGGGAAGAGATGGCTACACCTTC,CASSLYPGRDGYTF
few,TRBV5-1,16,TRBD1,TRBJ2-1,TGCGCCAGCAGCTTCGAGGGGACAGGTGCAGGGAATGAGCAGTTCTTC,CASSFEGTGAGNEQFF
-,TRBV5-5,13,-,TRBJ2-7,TGTGCCAGCACCGCCTACTCTGAGAACGAGCAGTACTTC,CASTAYSENEQYF
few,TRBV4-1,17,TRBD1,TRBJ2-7,TGCGCCAGCAGCCCGAAGGGGGACAGGGGTGATCCCTACGAGCAGTACTTC,CASSPKGDRGDPYEQYF
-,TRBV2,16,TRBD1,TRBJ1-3,TGTGCCAGCAGTGAACAGGGGGTGAACTCTGGAAACACCATATATTTT,CASSEQGVNSGNTIYF
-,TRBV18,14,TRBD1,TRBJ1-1,TGTGCCAGCTCACTAGGGACAGTGAACACTGAAGCTTTCTTT,CASSLGTVNTEAFF
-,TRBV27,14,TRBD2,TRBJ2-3,TGTGCCAGCACAGCGGGAGGAGGGGCAGATACGCAGTATTTT,CASTAGGGADTQYF
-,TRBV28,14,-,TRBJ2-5,TGTGCCAGCAGCCCTGATCCAGGGGTCGAGACCCAGTACTTC,CASSPDPGVETQYF
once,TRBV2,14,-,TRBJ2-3,TGTGCCAGCAGTGATGGCAGATACACAGATACGCAGTATTTT,CASSDGRYTDTQYF
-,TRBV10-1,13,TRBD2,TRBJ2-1,TGCGCCAGCAGTGTGGCGGGAGCTAATGAGCAGTTCTTC,CASSVAGANEQFF
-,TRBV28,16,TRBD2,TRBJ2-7,TGTGCCAGCAGTCGTGCCGGAGCGGGAGGTCCTTACGAGCAGTACTTC,CASSRAGAGGPYEQYF
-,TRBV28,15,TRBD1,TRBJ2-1,TGTGCCAGCAGCCAACGACAGGGATCCTACAATGAGCAGTTCTTC,CASSQRQGSYNEQFF
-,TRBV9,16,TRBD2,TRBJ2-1,TGTGCCAGCAGCGTAGATCAGCGGGAGGGTTACAATGAGCAGTTCTTC,CASSVDQREGYNEQFF
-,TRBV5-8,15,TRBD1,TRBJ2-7,TGTGCCAGCAGCCTAAAAGACAGGGACCCACTCGAGCAGTACTTC,CASSLKDRDPLEQYF
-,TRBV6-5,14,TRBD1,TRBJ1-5,TGTGCCAGCAGTTACGACGGACAGGGGCAGCCCCAGCATTTT,CASSYDGQGQPQHF
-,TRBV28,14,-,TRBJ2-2,TGTGCCAGCAGTTTCTCAGGGCGAACCGGGGAGCTGTTTTTT,CASSFSGRTGELFF
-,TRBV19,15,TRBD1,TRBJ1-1,TGTGCCAGTAGTATAGGGCAGGGGGCCGGCACTGAAGCTTTCTTT,CASSIGQGAGTEAFF